This entry lists 6 T cell receptor beta chains sequenced from one sample in a study of shared clonotypes between healthy human individuals. This table comes from immunoSEQ multiplex PCR, and its TCRdb copy is limited to in-frame clones, with some not included. The repertoire has roughly 2 million clones, 90% to 97% of them found once; the top ten carry 0.13%. The specimen was naive CD4+ T cells sorted from blood. Subset noted: CD45RA+ positively selected. These receptors originate from a man between 18 and 35 years old in good health.

This clone occurred a few times. J is TRBJ2-3 and V is TRBV5-4; 13 positions agree with TRBD2. Trimming removed 4 bases from V and 0 bases from J; junction bases left unmatched: 2. Germline assignment: CDR1 SGHNT and CDR2 YYREEE (reference sequence). The CDR3 sequence is 16 residues long. The CDR3 reads CASSQGLAGSTDTQYF. DNA for the CDR3: TGTGCCAGCAGCCAGGGACTAGCGGGGAGCACAGATACGCAGTATTTT.

Points on this clone: Different DNA sequences within this sample yield the same CDR3. The chain links TRBV6-5 to TRBJ1-1, with D tentatively TRBD1 (5 bases). The germline gives CDR1 MNHEY, CDR2 SVGAGI. The CDR3 extends over 13 amino acids. Trimming took off 5 bases at V and 0 bases at J, with 7 bases between the two ends. The DNA for the CDR3 is TGTGCCAGCAGTCGACAGATGAACACTGAAGCTTTCTTT. Translating it yields CASSRQMNTEAFF.

This clone showed up just a few times. The chain has TRBV5-1 and TRBJ2-7; D unresolved. The V and J ends lost 3 bases and 2 bases respectively, with 15 bases between them. Germline CDR1 reads SGHRS; CDR2 reads YFSETQ. The CDR3 has 15 amino acids. This chain's CDR3 is CASSWTGSNTYEQYF. In DNA form, the CDR3 reads TGCGCCAGCAGCTGGACCGGGTCAAACACCTACGAGCAGTACTTC.

The V gene is TRBV5-1, the J gene TRBJ1-3; no reliable D call. Trimming left V 1 base short and J 4 bases short, with 6 bases between. The CDR3 covers 13 residues. The germline gives CDR1 SGHRS, CDR2 YFSETQ. In DNA form, the CDR3 reads TGCGCCAGCAGCTTGTTGGGCGGAAACACCATATATTTT. This encodes CASSLLGGNTIYF.

This clone was detected only once. This chain uses TRBV6-1 with TRBJ2-7; D tentatively fits TRBD1 or TRBD2 (6 bases each). CDR1 is MNHNS, CDR2 SASEGT, per germline. V gave up 4 bases and J gave up 4 bases, with 11 bases separating them. CDR3 length: 13 residues. The CDR3 sequence is CASSAGGPYEQYF. CDR3 nucleotide sequence: TGTGCCAGCAGTGCTGGGGGGCCTTACGAGCAGTACTTC.

J is TRBJ1-3 and V is TRBV23-1; possible D gene TRBD1, 5 bases. TRBV23-1 is identified as an open reading frame with a role that is uncertain. The CDR3 has 18 residues. The ends were cut back, 0 bases at V and 3 bases at J, with 18 bases in the middle. For the CDR3, the DNA is TGCGCCAGCAGTCAATCAAAGGAGAGGCAGGGTTGTGGAAACACCATATATTTT. This encodes CASSQSKERQGCGNTIYF.